Each of the 16 T cell receptor beta chains below was sequenced from the same sample in a study of regulatory T cells in long-lasting Graves disease. Through Arm-PCR of CDR3 regions and iRepertoire HTBI primers, TCR beta libraries were built. Each CDR3 protein gets one entry after TCRdb re-called the multiplex PCR reads with MiXCR. This table holds fewer than 650,000 distinct CDR3 sequences, roughly 16% found once. Documented time point: newly diagnosed GD, antithyroid drugs for less than 3 months. PBMC RNA was the source of the TCR library. These data are also associated with another study on T cells in Graves' hyperthyroidism and ophthalmopathy.

The sequences come from peripheral blood mononuclear cells (PBMCs), collected at new diagnosis, from a patient treated with antithyroid drugs. The receptors derive from a man in his late teens or twenties with Graves disease.

This clonotype was seen a handful of times. The V call is TRBV4-1, the J call TRBJ2-5; maybe TRBD1 (5 bases). The CDR3 length is 15 residues. V was clipped by 2 bases and J by 4 bases, with 14 bases between them. From germline, CDR1 is MGHRA and CDR2 YSYEKL. CDR3 coding DNA: TGCGCCAGCAGCCAAAGGGGCCGGTATCGAGAGACCCAGTACTTC. Translating gives CASSQRGRYRETQYF.

This rearrangement joins TRBV29-1 to TRBJ1-1, with 8 positions matching TRBD1. The ends lost 3 bases at V and 4 bases at J; junction bases unmatched: 7. The CDR3 consists of 14 residues. CDR1 is SQVTM, CDR2 ANQGSEA, per germline. DNA for the CDR3: TGCAGCGTTGATAACAGGGGGGGGGGCACTGAAGCTTTCTTT. This sequence encodes CSVDNRGGGTEAFF.

The chain couples TRBV19 to TRBJ2-7; 7 nucleotides align to TRBD1. CDR3 length equals 14 residues. Unmatched junction bases numbered 11, after V lost 8 bases and J lost 4 bases. The V gene's germline CDR1 is LNHDA and CDR2 SQIVND (reference sequence). The CDR3 reads CASSPGGRGYEQYF. DNA of the CDR3: TGTGCCAGTTCGCCAGGGGGACGGGGTTACGAGCAGTACTTC.

This clonotype was seen a single time. This chain joins TRBV7-9 and TRBJ2-4; D unresolved. Trimming took off 5 bases at V and 4 bases at J, with 12 bases between the two ends. The CDR3 extends over 14 amino acids. Germline values: CDR1 SEHNR, CDR2 FQNEAQ (reference sequence). In nucleotides, the CDR3 is TGTGCCAGCAGCCCCGAGGCGAGAAAAAACATTCAGTACTTC. Protein sequence: CASSPEARKNIQYF.

This clonotype occurred many times. V and J are TRBV28 and TRBJ1-1; no firm D call. Between the trimmed V and J ends, which lost 3 bases and 11 bases, there was a span of 10 bases. The CDR3 consists of 11 residues. Germline values: CDR1 MDHEN, CDR2 SYDVKM. CDR3 residues: CASSFEGRAFF. For the CDR3, the DNA is TGTGCCAGCAGTTTCGAGGGTCGGGCTTTCTTT.

This clonotype occurred a few times. J is TRBJ2-2 and V is TRBV6-1; D may be TRBD2 (6 bases). The CDR3 is made up of 16 amino acids. Germline V lookup: CDR1 MNHNS, CDR2 SASEGT. The V end lost 5 bases, the J end lost 0 bases, and 13 bases lay between the germline ends. For the CDR3, the DNA is TGTGCCAGCAGTCTGACTAGATTTACGAACACCGGGGAGCTGTTTTTT. Translated, it gives CASSLTRFTNTGELFF.

The CDR3 bases are TGTGCCAGCAGCTTAGAGTCCGATGAGCAGTTCTTC. The encoded protein is CASSLESDEQFF. The V call is TRBV13, the J call TRBJ2-1; D is ambiguous. The germline V gene encodes CDR1 PRHDT and CDR2 FYEKMQ (reference sequence). This CDR3 has 12 residues. V lost 1 base and J lost 8, with 6 bases in between.

The genes are TRBV20-1 and TRBJ1-4; 7 bases fit TRBD1. The germline gives CDR1 DFQATT, CDR2 SNEGSKA (reference sequence). The CDR3 sequence is 13 residues long. V dropped 6 bases and J dropped 4; count of bases not matched to a gene: 5. CDR3 protein: CSASGGSNEKLFF. The CDR3 DNA sequence: TGCAGTGCCTCAGGGGGGAGTAATGAAAAACTGTTTTTT.

This clonotype was recorded a few times. The rearrangement links TRBV3-1 to TRBJ2-1, with 8 bases aligning to TRBD2. The CDR3 covers 16 residues. Germline CDR1 LGHDT, CDR2 YNNKEL (reference sequence). The V gene end was trimmed by 0 bases and the J gene end by 4 bases; junction bases not matched to a gene: 5. CDR3 sequence reads: CASSQDHGGGYNEQFF. CDR3 bases: TGTGCCAGCAGCCAAGATCATGGCGGGGGGTACAATGAGCAGTTCTTC.

This clonotype was counted a few times. The chain couples TRBV28 to TRBJ2-1; 14 nucleotides align to TRBD2. This CDR3 has 17 residues. V lost 7 bases to trimming and J lost 7 bases; unmatched junction nucleotides: 12. Germline CDR1 MDHEN, CDR2 SYDVKM. The CDR3 loop is CASTPGTSGSGWNEQFF. CDR3 sequence (DNA): TGTGCCAGCACGCCCGGGACTAGCGGGAGTGGGTGGAATGAGCAGTTCTTC.

This clonotype was observed many times. The J gene is TRBJ2-7, the V gene TRBV27; TRBD1 matches at 9 bases. V shed 6 bases and J 4 bases; nucleotides not matched to a gene: 13. This CDR3 is built from 16 residues. Germline V CDR1 and CDR2: MNHEY, SMNVEV (reference sequence). In DNA, the CDR3 is TGTGCCAGCAGCACCCGGGACAGGGAGGAACCATACGAGCAGTACTTC. This translates into CASSTRDREEPYEQYF.

The gene calls are TRBV9 and TRBJ2-7; 10 positions match TRBD1. There are 15 residues in the CDR3. Trimming cost V 4 bases and J 0 bases; bases outside gene matches: 4. Germline assignment: CDR1 SGDLS and CDR2 YYNGEE. CDR3 sequence (DNA): TGTGCCAGCAGCATCGGGACAGGGGCCTCCTACGAGCAGTACTTC. This sequence encodes CASSIGTGASYEQYF.

This clonotype was detected a few times. The chain employs TRBV14 and TRBJ2-7, with no clear D. The CDR3 extends over 12 amino acids. The V end was cut by 1 base, the J end by 7 bases, with 8 bases between. Germline V gene data show CDR1 as SGHDN and CDR2 as FVKESK. Here the CDR3 DNA reads TGTGCCAGCAGCCAAGGCTGGCTGGAGCAGTACTTC. This gives the protein CASSQGWLEQYF.

The chain combines TRBV19 with TRBJ2-3, with D possibly matching TRBD2 (6 bases). The J call may be mistaken, given a closer DNA end match to TRBJ2-5. Germline V gene lookup returns CDR1 LNHDA and CDR2 SQIVND (reference sequence). The CDR3 contains 15 residues. Written as DNA, the CDR3 is TGTGCCAGTAGTGAGAGACTAGTGAAGCGAGAGACCCAGTACTTC. It codes for CASSERLVKRETQYF.

The chain has TRBV20-1 and TRBJ1-2, with 8 positions matching TRBD1. Germline V lookup: CDR1 DFQATT, CDR2 SNEGSKA (reference sequence). V was pared by 5 bases and J by 7 bases, with 3 bases of the junction left unmatched. This CDR3 has 11 amino acids. CDR3 in DNA: TGCAGTGCTGAAGACAGGGGTGGCTACACCTTC. Translating gives CSAEDRGGYTF.

This clonotype was detected many times. J is TRBJ2-3 and V is TRBV7-8; 8 bases fit TRBD1. CDR3 size: 15 residues. Germline V gene lookup returns CDR1 SGHVS and CDR2 FQNEAQ. The ends lost 3 bases at V and 1 base at J; junction bases unmatched: 3. The CDR3 nucleotides read TGTGCCAGCAGCTTTGCGGGACAGGGCACAGATACGCAGTATTTT. It encodes CASSFAGQGTDTQYF.